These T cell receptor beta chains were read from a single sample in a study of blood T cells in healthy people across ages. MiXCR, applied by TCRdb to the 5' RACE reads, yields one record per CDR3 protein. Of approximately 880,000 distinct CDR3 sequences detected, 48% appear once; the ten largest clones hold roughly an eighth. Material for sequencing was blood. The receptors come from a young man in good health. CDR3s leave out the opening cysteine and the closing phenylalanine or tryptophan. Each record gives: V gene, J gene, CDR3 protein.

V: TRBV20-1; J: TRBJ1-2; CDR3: SARDLDPDRSNYGYT
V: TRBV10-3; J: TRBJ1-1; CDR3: AITGDLTGHTEAF
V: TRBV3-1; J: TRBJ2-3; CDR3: ASSQGSGRTDTQY
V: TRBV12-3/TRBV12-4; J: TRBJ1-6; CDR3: ASSLLQGGYNSPLH
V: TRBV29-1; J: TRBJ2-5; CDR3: GVGQGQETQY
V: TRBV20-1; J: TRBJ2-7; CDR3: SARDAHRVGGYEQY
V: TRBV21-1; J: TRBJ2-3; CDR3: ASSNEQGPGYTDTQY
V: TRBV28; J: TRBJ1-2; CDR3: ASSKRDSYGYT
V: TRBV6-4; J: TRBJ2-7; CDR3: ASSDSISGGYNEQY
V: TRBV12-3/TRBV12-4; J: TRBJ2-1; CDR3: ASTGNLYNEQF
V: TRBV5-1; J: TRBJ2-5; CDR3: ASSLVWDRETQY
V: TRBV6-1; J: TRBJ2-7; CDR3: ASTAVDKRYEQY
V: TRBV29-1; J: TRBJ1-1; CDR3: SVDTRRTNTEAF
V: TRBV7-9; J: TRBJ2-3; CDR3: ASSLLPPGTQY
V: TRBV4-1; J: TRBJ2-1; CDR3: ASSLYLGGEDNEQF
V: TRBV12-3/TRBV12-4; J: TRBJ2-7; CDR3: ASSLGDSEEQY
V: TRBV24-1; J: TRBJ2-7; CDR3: ATRSDRGSYEQY
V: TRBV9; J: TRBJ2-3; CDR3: ASSVEQGVDTQY
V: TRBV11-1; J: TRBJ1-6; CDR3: AGSLLTGARNSPLH
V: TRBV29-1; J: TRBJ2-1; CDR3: SVEDLRGRTIRDNEQF
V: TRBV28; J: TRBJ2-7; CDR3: ASTARVYEQY
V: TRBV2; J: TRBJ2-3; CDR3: ASSENTHTDTQY
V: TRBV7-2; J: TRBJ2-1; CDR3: ASSVRDAGEQF
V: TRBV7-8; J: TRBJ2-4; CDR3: ASSLGTFSSIQY
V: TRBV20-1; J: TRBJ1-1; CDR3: SAGGGGSMNTEAF
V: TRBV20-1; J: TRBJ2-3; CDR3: SARVAGGSTDTQY
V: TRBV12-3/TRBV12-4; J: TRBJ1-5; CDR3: ASSHMTVSSNQPQH
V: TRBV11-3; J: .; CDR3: ASGGTARYEQY
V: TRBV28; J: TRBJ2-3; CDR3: ASSPLAGGDTDTQY
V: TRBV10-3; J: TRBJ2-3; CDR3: AISRQGTSGAGGDTQY
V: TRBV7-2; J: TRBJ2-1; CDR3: ASSLPDGQQF
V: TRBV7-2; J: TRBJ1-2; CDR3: ASRSPQAYGYT
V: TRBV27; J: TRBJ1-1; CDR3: ASSPGTGFTEAF
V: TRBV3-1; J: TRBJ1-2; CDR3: ASSRQTDNYGYT
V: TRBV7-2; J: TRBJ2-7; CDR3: ASSYQGGNYEQY
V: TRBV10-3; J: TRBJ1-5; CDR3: AISGGTNQPQH
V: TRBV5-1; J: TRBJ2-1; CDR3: ASSLGDRGMSYNEQF
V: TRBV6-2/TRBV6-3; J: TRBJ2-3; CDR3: ASSYSDQRTDTQY
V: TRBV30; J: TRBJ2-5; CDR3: AWNPGQETQY
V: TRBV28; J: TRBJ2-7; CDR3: ATTYRGYEQY
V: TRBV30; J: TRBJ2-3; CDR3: AWSVQRVGGDTQY
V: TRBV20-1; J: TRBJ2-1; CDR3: SASLVNEQF
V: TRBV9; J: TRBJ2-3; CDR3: ASSVAPLDTDTQY
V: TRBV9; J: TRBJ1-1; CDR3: ASSVAGGGRTEAF
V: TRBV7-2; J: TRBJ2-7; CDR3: ASSRGQGEQY
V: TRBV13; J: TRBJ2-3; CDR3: ASGSKGGLSDTQY
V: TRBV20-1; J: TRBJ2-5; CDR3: SSRQGESLLETQY
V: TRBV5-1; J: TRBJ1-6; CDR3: ASSLESPTYNSPLH
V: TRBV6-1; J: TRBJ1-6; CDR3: ASSERQIYNSPLH
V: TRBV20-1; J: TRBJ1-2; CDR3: STRRDGNYGYT